Sequencing of this T cell receptor beta chain was carried out in a study of T cells after yellow fever vaccination. This CDR3 spans 15 amino acids. The V gene's germline CDR1 is WSHSY and CDR2 SAAADI. Deletions cut 8 bases from V and 1 base from J, with 14 bases between. Each CDR3 protein is one row after TCRdb ran MiXCR on the 5' RACE reads. This table holds approximately 160,000 distinct CDR3 sequences, around 9.3% found once. The material sequenced was CD8+ T cells sorted from PBMCs, taken 45 days after the yellow fever booster vaccination. This receptor was taken from a man aged 18 to 29 who received the YFV17D yellow fever vaccine. The gene calls are TRBV10-2 and TRBJ2-2; D is perhaps TRBD2 (5 bases). CDR3: CASLGLLKNTGELFF. CDR3 coding DNA: TGCGCCAGCTTAGGACTCCTTAAGAACACCGGGGAGCTGTTTTTT.